A single sample gave rise to the 31 T cell receptor beta chains below, sequenced in a study of blood T cell repertoires in COVID-19. Libraries were prepared by immunoSEQ multiplex PCR; TCRdb keeps only in-frame clonotypes and omits some of them. The table includes 290,000 or so clones, 90% detected once. The sample taken for sequencing was PBMCs or T cells enriched from blood (not recorded which). Every receptor here comes from a young woman with acute COVID-19.

This clone was picked up a small number of times. This rearrangement joins TRBV28 to TRBJ1-1, with D tentatively TRBD1 (6 bases). There are 15 residues in the CDR3. Germline V gene sequence: CDR1 MDHEN, CDR2 SYDVKM. The V end lost 6 bases, the J end lost 1 base, and 15 bases lay between the germline ends. In DNA, the CDR3 is TGTGCCAGCAGGACAGGATGGCCTAAGAACACTGAAGCTTTCTTT. Its protein is CASRTGWPKNTEAFF.

The chain has TRBV24-1 and TRBJ2-1; D perhaps matches TRBD2 (5 bases). This CDR3 has 15 residues. Trimming cost V 2 bases and J 6 bases, with 13 bases left between them. Germline CDR1 is KGHDR and CDR2 is SFDVKD. The CDR3 DNA reads as TGTGCCACCAGTGATTCTACGGGATGGGGCAATGAGCAGTTCTTC. As protein: CATSDSTGWGNEQFF.

The chain recombines TRBV2 with TRBJ1-5; 7 nucleotides line up with TRBD1. This CDR3 contains 14 residues. V lost 7 bases and J lost 3; bases outside the gene matches: 6. Germline V gene data show CDR1 as SNHLY and CDR2 as FYNNEI. The CDR3 DNA reads TGTGCCAGCACCACAACAGGGGCCAATCAGCCCCAGCATTTT. As protein: CASTTTGANQPQHF.

This sequence joins TRBV9 and TRBJ1-1; the match to TRBD1 covers 8 bases. Germline trimming cut 0 bases from V and 1 base from J; bases unmatched to any gene: 14. Germline CDR1 reads SGDLS; CDR2 reads YYNGEE. The CDR3 length is 19 residues. As DNA, the CDR3 is TGTGCCAGCAGCGTAGTTCCCGGACAGGGCGTCGAATGGAACACTGAAGCTTTCTTT. This translates into CASSVVPGQGVEWNTEAFF.

The chain couples TRBV20-1 to TRBJ2-5; no firm D call. CDR3 length equals 10 residues. V lost 0 bases to trimming and J lost 7 bases, with 3 bases between them. The germline CDR1 and CDR2 sequences are DFQATT and SNEGSKA (reference sequence). DNA for the CDR3: TGCAGTGCTAGAGAGAGGACCCAGTACTTC. This codes for CSARERTQYF.

This sequence joins TRBV9 and TRBJ1-5, with 10 nucleotides matching TRBD1. This CDR3 is built from 15 residues. J gave up 1 base and V 4 bases, and 2 bases lay outside the gene matches. CDR1 is SGDLS, CDR2 YYNGEE, per germline. CDR3 region: CASSRTGGSNQPQHF. In nucleotides, the CDR3 is TGTGCCAGCAGCAGGACAGGGGGAAGCAATCAGCCCCAGCATTTT.

In its sample, this clone was seen once. The rearrangement links TRBV7-9 to TRBJ2-1; D unclear. The CDR3 has 16 residues. The germline gives CDR1 SEHNR, CDR2 FQNEAQ (reference sequence). Deletions cut 5 bases from V and 3 bases from J, with 17 bases between. This CDR3 reads CASSQSLVVIYNEQFF. CDR3 coding DNA: TGTGCCAGCAGCCAGTCCCTAGTGGTAATCTACAATGAGCAGTTCTTC.

The chain joins TRBV28 to TRBJ2-3; TRBD1 might be the D (8 bases). The CDR3 loop spans 17 amino acids. V dropped 4 bases and J dropped 3 bases, with 20 bases sitting between them. Germline-derived CDR1 and CDR2 are MDHEN and SYDVKM. The CDR3 reads CASSSRTGREATDTQYF. The CDR3 DNA reads as TGTGCCAGCAGTTCTCGGACAGGGAGGGAGGCGACAGATACGCAGTATTTT.

The chain is built from TRBV6-5 and TRBJ1-1; D is possibly TRBD1 (6 bases). The V and J ends lost 3 bases and 2 bases respectively, with 10 bases between them. Looked up from germline, CDR1 is MNHEY and CDR2 is SVGAGI. This CDR3 has 14 amino acids. This chain's CDR3 is CASSYARGNTEAFF. CDR3 nucleotides: TGTGCCAGCAGTTATGCCAGGGGCAACACTGAAGCTTTCTTT.

The table lists this clone with a count of one. The chain couples TRBV28 to TRBJ2-6, with D possibly being TRBD1 (5 bases). Germline V gives CDR1 MDHEN, CDR2 SYDVKM. This CDR3 region has 17 residues. V was clipped by 8 bases and J by 0 bases, with 17 bases between them. CDR3 in DNA: TGTGCCAGCCTTACGCCGACAGCACGCTCTGGGGCCAACGTCCTGACTTTC. It is translated as CASLTPTARSGANVLTF. Full variable domain (missing parts from reference TRBV28 and TRBJ2-6): DVKVTQSSRYLVKRTGEKVFLECVQDMDHENMFWYRQDPGLGLRLIYFSYDVKMKEKGDIPEGYSVSREKKERFSLILESASTNQTSMYLCASLTPTARSGANVLTFGAGSRLTVL.

This clone was detected once. The chain joins TRBV5-1 to TRBJ1-6, with no clear D. CDR3 length: 14 residues. V was shortened by 1 base and J by 7 bases, with 9 bases between the two germline ends. Germline V lookup: CDR1 SGHRS, CDR2 YFSETQ. The CDR3 nucleotides read TGCGCCAGCAGCTTGCGGACGGGGAATTCACCCCTCCACTTT. Encoded protein: CASSLRTGNSPLHF.

The chain has TRBV9 and TRBJ1-1; 8 bases map to TRBD1. This CDR3 is 18 amino acids long. Germline lookup yields CDR1 SGDLS and CDR2 YYNGEE. Unmatched junction bases numbered 15, after V lost 4 bases and J lost 1 base. CDR3 nucleotide sequence: TGTGCCAGCAGCCTGAGATACGACAGGGGTCCGACGAACACTGAAGCTTTCTTT. Protein product: CASSLRYDRGPTNTEAFF.

The J gene is TRBJ2-4, the V gene TRBV27; D gene ambiguous. Germline V gene lookup returns CDR1 MNHEY and CDR2 SMNVEV (reference sequence). This CDR3 is built from 13 residues. V was cut by 5 bases and J by 5 bases, with 10 bases left in between. CDR3 in DNA: TGTGCCAGCAGTGCAAAAGGAGAAAACATTCAGTACTTC. As protein: CASSAKGENIQYF.

This chain links TRBV6-5 with TRBJ1-1; tentative D call: TRBD1 (6 bases). This CDR3 is 13 amino acids long. Per germline, CDR1 MNHEY and CDR2 SVGAGI. Trimming removed 5 bases from V and 7 bases from J, with 14 bases in between. The CDR3, as DNA: TGTGCCAGCAGTCCATTTGAGGGGGATGAAGCTTTCTTT. This encodes CASSPFEGDEAFF.

The genes are TRBV9 and TRBJ2-7, with TRBD1 matching over 8 bases. Looked up from germline, CDR1 is SGDLS and CDR2 is YYNGEE. The J segment lost 3 bases and the V segment lost 6 bases, leaving 8 bases of the junction unmatched. This CDR3 is 14 amino acids long. CDR3 loop: CASNKQGGYYEQYF. The CDR3 bases are TGTGCCAGCAACAAACAGGGGGGCTACTACGAGCAGTACTTC.

This rearrangement joins TRBV6-5 to TRBJ1-1; D is undetermined. V lost 5 bases to trimming and J lost 5 bases, with 15 bases between them. CDR3 length: 14 amino acids. CDR1 MNHEY and CDR2 SVGAGI come from the germline V gene. The CDR3 coding sequence is TGTGCCAGCAGTCCTTCGGTTTCCCGGACTGAAGCTTTCTTT. It specifies CASSPSVSRTEAFF.

V gene TRBV28 combines with J gene TRBJ1-4; weak D call: TRBD1 (5 bases). Per germline, CDR1 MDHEN and CDR2 SYDVKM. Trimming removed 4 bases from V and 5 bases from J, with 11 bases in between. The CDR3 totals 14 residues. CDR3 nucleotide sequence: TGTGCCAGCAGTTCAGGGCAGAAAAATGAAAAACTGTTTTTT. Its translation is CASSSGQKNEKLFF.

V is TRBV28 and J is TRBJ1-2; a possible D gene is TRBD1 (6 bases). Germline assignment: CDR1 MDHEN and CDR2 SYDVKM. This CDR3 is 12 amino acids long. The V and J ends lost 8 bases and 5 bases respectively, with 12 bases between them. The CDR3 protein is CASVGQSYGYTF. CDR3 DNA sequence: TGTGCCAGCGTAGGACAGTCGTATGGCTACACCTTC.

The J gene is TRBJ1-1, the V gene TRBV3-1 (or the pseudogene TRBV3-2), with D perhaps TRBD1 (5 bases). The ends were cut back, 6 bases at V and 7 bases at J, with 18 bases in the middle. The CDR3 sequence is 14 residues long. The germline gives CDR1 LGHDT, CDR2 YNNKEL (reference sequence). The CDR3 sequence is CASSPQGRDHEAFF. Written as DNA, the CDR3 is TGTGCCAGCAGTCCCCAAGGCAGGGATCATGAAGCTTTCTTT.

The sample holds one count of this clone. The CDR3 here is CASSSPGQVPYGYTF. The CDR3 DNA follows: TGTGCCAGCAGTTCCCCAGGACAGGTCCCCTATGGCTACACCTTC. V and J are TRBV28 and TRBJ1-2, with 7 bases that match TRBD1. After removal of 4 bases from V and 4 bases from J, the junction contained 9 bases not matched to a gene. From germline, CDR1 is MDHEN and CDR2 SYDVKM. The CDR3 extends over 15 amino acids.

The chain recombines TRBV27 with TRBJ1-2; 9 bases align to TRBD1. Losses at the gene ends were 0 bases for V and 4 bases for J; bases not matched to a gene: 3. The CDR3 length is 15 residues. CDR1 is MNHEY and CDR2 is SMNVEV in the germline V gene (reference sequence). In DNA form, the CDR3 reads TGTGCCAGCAGTTTATCCGGGACAGGGTTCTATGGCTACACCTTC. Amino acid sequence: CASSLSGTGFYGYTF.

The chain is built from TRBV4-1 and TRBJ2-7, with D perhaps TRBD2 (5 bases). V lost 2 bases and J 3 bases, leaving 17 bases between the germline ends. The length of the CDR3 is 16 residues. Germline V gives CDR1 MGHRA, CDR2 YSYEKL. CDR3 protein: CASSQSYPERRYEQYF. The CDR3 DNA sequence: TGCGCCAGCAGCCAAAGCTACCCGGAGCGGCGCTACGAGCAGTACTTC.

The J gene is TRBJ2-7, the V gene TRBV28, with TRBD1 matching over 8 bases. Unmatched junction bases numbered 14, after V lost 2 bases and J lost 5 bases. Germline V CDR1 and CDR2: MDHEN, SYDVKM. CDR3 length equals 17 residues. The CDR3, as DNA: TGTGCCAGCAGTTTAAATTACCAGGGGGCATTGGGTGACGAGCAGTACTTC. Translated, it gives CASSLNYQGALGDEQYF.

The CDR3 DNA reads as TGTGCCAGCGCCCACGGGGCGGGAACGGAGACCCAGTACTTC. Amino acid sequence: CASAHGAGTETQYF. The chain joins TRBV6-5 to TRBJ2-5; TRBD2 might be the D (6 bases). Germline V gene sequence: CDR1 MNHEY, CDR2 SVGAGI. V was shortened by 8 bases and J by 5 bases, with 18 bases between the two germline ends. The CDR3 extends over 14 amino acids.

V and J are TRBV5-5 and TRBJ1-2, with 7 bases that match TRBD1. With V trimmed by 4 bases and J by 4 bases, 10 bases remained unmatched. The CDR3 consists of 15 residues. The germline V gene has CDR1 SGHKS and CDR2 YYEKEE (reference sequence). In DNA, the CDR3 is TGTGCCAGCAGCGGTCAGGGGGTCAACCTCTATGGCTACACCTTC. Translating gives CASSGQGVNLYGYTF. The variable domain in full, completed from reference TRBV5-5 and TRBJ1-2, reads DAGVTQSPTHLIKTRGQQVTLRCSPISGHKSVSWYQQVLGQGPQFIFQYYEKEERGRGNFPDRFSARQFPNYSSELNVNALLLGDSALYLCASSGQGVNLYGYTFGSGTRLTVV.

This chain joins TRBV19 and TRBJ1-5, with 7 bases fitting TRBD1. The length of the CDR3 is 16 residues. The V gene's germline CDR1 is LNHDA and CDR2 SQIVND (reference sequence). V shed 5 bases, J shed 0 bases, and the junction held 7 bases outside the gene matches. CDR3 in DNA: TGTGCCAGTAGTGGAGACAGGGTGTATAGCAATCAGCCCCAGCATTTT. Amino acids: CASSGDRVYSNQPQHF.

V is TRBV7-9 and J is TRBJ2-1; the match to TRBD2 covers 10 bases. Germline-derived CDR1 and CDR2 are SEHNR and FQNEAQ (reference sequence). With V trimmed by 0 bases and J by 3 bases, 2 bases remained unmatched. This CDR3 region has 16 residues. CDR3 protein: CASSLAGTSVYNEQFF. CDR3 nucleotides: TGTGCCAGCAGCTTAGCGGGGACTAGCGTCTACAATGAGCAGTTCTTC. Filled out from reference TRBV7-9 and TRBJ2-1, the complete variable domain reads DTGVSQNPRHKITKRGQNVTFRCDPISEHNRLYWYRQTLGQGPEFLTYFQNEAQLEKSRLLSDRFSAERPKGSFSTLEIQRTEQGDSAMYLCASSLAGTSVYNEQFFGPGTRLTVL.

This clone was detected only once. The CDR3 reads CASSREGPEAFF. In DNA form, the CDR3 reads TGCGCCAGCAGTCGGGAGGGGCCTGAAGCTTTCTTT. The gene calls are TRBV5-1 and TRBJ1-1; possible D gene TRBD1, 5 bases. The V end was cut by 5 bases, the J end by 6 bases, with 11 bases between. In germline, CDR1 is SGHRS, CDR2 YFSETQ. This CDR3 is 12 amino acids long.

The J gene is TRBJ2-5, the V gene TRBV10-1; 9 bases map to TRBD2. This CDR3 is built from 15 residues. V lost 3 bases and J lost 5; bases outside the gene matches: 7. Per germline, CDR1 WNHNN and CDR2 SYGVQD (reference sequence). The DNA for the CDR3 is TGCGCCAGCAGTGACGGACTAGCGACTCGGGAGACCCAGTACTTC. Translating it yields CASSDGLATRETQYF.

This clone has just one count. This sequence joins TRBV28 and TRBJ1-5; 7 nucleotides agree with TRBD1. The CDR3 loop spans 15 amino acids. Germline CDR1 and CDR2: MDHEN and SYDVKM. V lost 7 bases and J lost 2; bases outside the gene matches: 8. DNA for the CDR3: TGTGCCAGCAACCGTAACAGGGGAGGCAATCAGCCCCAGCATTTT. Translated: CASNRNRGGNQPQHF. The whole variable domain, remainder taken from reference TRBV28 and TRBJ1-5, is DVKVTQSSRYLVKRTGEKVFLECVQDMDHENMFWYRQDPGLGLRLIYFSYDVKMKEKGDIPEGYSVSREKKERFSLILESASTNQTSMYLCASNRNRGGNQPQHFGDGTRLSIL.

This sequence joins TRBV7-6 and TRBJ2-1, with TRBD2 matching over 7 bases. Germline V gene lookup returns CDR1 SGHVS and CDR2 FNYEAQ. The CDR3 totals 15 residues. Trimming took 5 bases from V and 5 from J; bases not matched to a gene: 9. CDR3 protein: CASSGRTSLDNEQFF. The CDR3 bases are TGTGCCAGCAGCGGACGGACTAGTTTGGACAATGAGCAGTTCTTC.